The rows below give T cell receptor beta chains drawn from one sample of a study of blood T cell repertoires in COVID-19. Using immunoSEQ multiplex PCR, the repertoire was profiled, and TCRdb retains in-frame clones only, with some absent. In the table there are about 15,000 clones, over 75% of which are singletons. The sample comprised peripheral blood. The receptors were sampled from a man between 65 and 80 years old in a cohort sampled during active COVID-19. CDR3s include the opening cysteine and the closing phenylalanine or tryptophan. The order of the fields is V gene, clone size, J gene, D gene, CDR3 protein, CDR3 DNA. D genes are given only for firm matches. Clone sizes are given selectively: once, few, many, or a class where the clone is expanded.

TRBV3-1/TRBV3-2	NA	TRBJ1-5	NA	CASSQLGGEQPQHF	TGTGCCAGCAGCCAGTTAGGGGGAGAGCAGCCCCAGCATTTT
TRBV18	NA	TRBJ2-1	NA	CASSPPGLVDEQFF	TGTGCCAGCTCACCACCGGGGCTAGTCGATGAGCAGTTCTTC
TRBV19	NA	TRBJ2-2	TRBD2	CASAQREYAGELFF	TGTGCCAGTGCCCAGCGGGAGTATGCCGGGGAGCTGTTTTTT
TRBV10-1	NA	TRBJ2-7	TRBD1	CASSQEVGQGYEQYF	TGCGCCAGCAGTCAAGAGGTGGGACAGGGGTACGAGCAGTACTTC
TRBV5-1	NA	TRBJ2-5	NA	CASSLTVQETQYF	TGCGCCAGCAGCCTGACAGTCCAAGAGACCCAGTACTTC
TRBV5-1	once	TRBJ2-1	TRBD2	CASSSRTSEDNEQFF	TGCGCCAGCAGCAGCCGGACTAGCGAAGACAATGAGCAGTTCTTC
TRBV5-1	NA	TRBJ2-3	NA	CASSYRGASTDTQYF	TGCGCCAGCAGCTATAGGGGTGCTAGCACAGATACGCAGTATTTT
TRBV21-1	NA	TRBJ2-3	NA	CAILLTSGADTQYF	TGTGCCATCCTCCTGACTAGCGGGGCAGATACGCAGTATTTT
TRBV3-1/TRBV3-2	once	TRBJ2-2	TRBD1	CASSQGVGGVTGELFF	TGTGCCAGCAGCCAAGGTGTAGGGGGCGTCACCGGGGAGCTGTTTTTT
TRBV4-1	NA	TRBJ2-2	NA	CASSQDGGLIRTGELFF	TGCGCCAGCAGCCAAGATGGGGGACTGATTCGCACCGGGGAGCTGTTTTTT
TRBV7-2	NA	TRBJ2-2	TRBD2	CASSLIGLAGYTGELFF	TGTGCCAGCAGCTTAATAGGCCTAGCGGGATACACCGGGGAGCTGTTTTTT